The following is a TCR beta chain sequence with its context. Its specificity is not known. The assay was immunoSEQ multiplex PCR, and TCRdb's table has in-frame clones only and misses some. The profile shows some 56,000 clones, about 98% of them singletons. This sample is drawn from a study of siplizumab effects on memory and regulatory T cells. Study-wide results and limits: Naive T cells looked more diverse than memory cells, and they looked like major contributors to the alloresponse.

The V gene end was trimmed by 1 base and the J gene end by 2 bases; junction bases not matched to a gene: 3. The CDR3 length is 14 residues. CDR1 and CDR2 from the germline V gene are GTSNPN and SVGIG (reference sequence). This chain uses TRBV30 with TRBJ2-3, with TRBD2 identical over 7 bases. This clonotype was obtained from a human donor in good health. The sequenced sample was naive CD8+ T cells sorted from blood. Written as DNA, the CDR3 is TGTGCCTGGAGTGCTAGCGGATACACAGATACGCAGTATTTT. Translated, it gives CAWSASGYTDTQYF.